This passage covers 10 T cell receptor beta chains from one sample sequenced in a study of Ad26.COV2.S vaccination and SARS-CoV-2 variants. TCRdb's table, derived via immunoSEQ multiplex PCR, lists solely in-frame clones and lacks some. Of just under 250,000 clones in the sample, 88% were seen once. Treatment described: 15 to 20 received Ad26.COV2.S at low or high dose, single or two shots; roughly five received placebo; per-sample allocation not given. The samples date from day 63 after the first vaccine or placebo injection. The specimen was peripheral blood, collected in a trial of Ad26.COV2.S vaccine versus placebo. The receptor set was obtained from a person between 18 and 65 years old who received the Ad26.COV2.S COVID-19 vaccine or a placebo.

Concerning this clone: Other DNA sequences in this specimen translate into the identical CDR3. The CDR3 DNA reads TGTGCCAGCAGGGGACAGGGGCGCGAAAAACTGTTTTTT. The encoded protein is CASRGQGREKLFF. The chain links TRBV28 to TRBJ1-4; 10 nucleotides match TRBD1. The germline V gene has CDR1 MDHEN and CDR2 SYDVKM. This CDR3 spans 13 amino acids. V dropped 6 bases and J dropped 8; count of bases not matched to a gene: 3.

The chain links TRBV9 to TRBJ2-2, with D possibly matching TRBD2 (6 bases). The ends were cut back, 4 bases at V and 2 bases at J, with 21 bases in the middle. The germline gives CDR1 SGDLS, CDR2 YYNGEE. This CDR3 is built from 18 residues. This CDR3 reads CASSRADGGGFNTGELFF. The CDR3 nucleotides are TGTGCCAGCAGCCGGGCCGACGGGGGTGGGTTTAACACCGGGGAGCTGTTTTTT.

The chain joins TRBV18 to TRBJ2-3; tentatively, D is TRBD2 (6 bases). Germline CDR1 and CDR2: KGHSH and LQKENI. This CDR3 contains 14 residues. Trimming stripped 7 bases from V and 6 bases from J, with 17 bases between. DNA for the CDR3: TGTGCCAGCTACGGGAGCCCCGAATGGGATACGCAGTATTTT. As protein: CASYGSPEWDTQYF.

This chain links TRBV18 with TRBJ2-6; no definite D call. The V gene lost 3 bases and the J gene lost 0 bases, with 15 bases spanning the gap. Germline CDR1 and CDR2: KGHSH and LQKENI. The CDR3 length is 18 residues. The CDR3 protein is CASSPTTGGYSGANVLTF. The CDR3 DNA sequence: TGTGCCAGCTCACCGACGACTGGTGGGTACTCTGGGGCCAACGTCCTGACTTTC.

The CDR3 sequence: CASTSRGVGNTIYF. CDR3 DNA: TGTGCCAGCACCTCCCGAGGTGTTGGAAACACCATATATTTT. This sequence joins TRBV7-8 and TRBJ1-3; D not resolved. CDR1 and CDR2 (germline): SGHVS, FQNEAQ. V dropped 7 bases and J dropped 3 bases, with 13 bases sitting between them. This CDR3 comprises 14 residues. The variable domain in full, completed from reference TRBV7-8 and TRBJ1-3, reads GAGVSQSPRYKVAKRGQDVALRCDPISGHVSLFWYQQALGQGPEFLTYFQNEAQLDKSGLPSDRFFAERPEGSVSTLKIQRTQQEDSAVYLCASTSRGVGNTIYFGEGSWLTVV.

This clone was counted at least ten times. The chain uses TRBV5-1 and TRBJ1-6; possibly TRBD1 for D (5 bases). Trimming cost V 6 bases and J 9 bases, with 16 bases left between them. Germline V gives CDR1 SGHRS, CDR2 YFSETQ. The CDR3 sequence is 14 residues long. The CDR3 coding sequence is TGCGCCAGCACCCCAATTCCGGGGCGTTCACCCCTCCACTTT. Translated: CASTPIPGRSPLHF.

This chain links TRBV7-2 with TRBJ1-2; D might be TRBD1 (6 bases). The V end lost 1 base, the J end lost 3 bases, and 9 bases lay between the germline ends. The germline gives CDR1 SGHTA, CDR2 FQGNSA. The CDR3 contains 14 residues. The CDR3 nucleotides read TGTGCCAGCAGCTTAGGGGGGGGGCACTATGGCTACACCTTC. Protein: CASSLGGGHYGYTF.

The chain has TRBV4-1 and TRBJ1-3, with D hard to call. CDR1 and CDR2 from the germline V gene are MGHRA and YSYEKL. CDR3 length: 12 amino acids. Deletions cut 3 bases from V and 3 bases from J, with 3 bases between. CDR3 coding DNA: TGCGCCAGCAGCCAGGGTGGAAACACCATATATTTT. Translating it yields CASSQGGNTIYF.

The gene calls are TRBV7-9 and TRBJ1-2; D unresolved. Germline lookup yields CDR1 SEHNR and CDR2 FQNEAQ (reference sequence). There are 12 residues in the CDR3. V lost 5 bases to trimming and J lost 4 bases, with 8 bases between them. Here the CDR3 reads CASSALGYGYTF. Written as DNA, the CDR3 is TGTGCCAGCAGCGCCCTGGGCTATGGCTACACCTTC. The entire variable domain, with the rest obtained from reference TRBV7-9 and TRBJ1-2, is as follows: DTGVSQNPRHKITKRGQNVTFRCDPISEHNRLYWYRQTLGQGPEFLTYFQNEAQLEKSRLLSDRFSAERPKGSFSTLEIQRTEQGDSAMYLCASSALGYGYTFGSGTRLTVV.

The rearrangement uses TRBV6-5 and TRBJ1-2, with unresolved D. The germline CDR1 and CDR2 sequences are MNHEY and SVGAGI. Trimming left V 8 bases short and J 3 bases short, with 16 bases between. The CDR3 length is 14 residues. CDR3 region: CASVVGQTYYGYTF. CDR3 sequence (DNA): TGTGCCAGCGTGGTTGGGCAGACTTACTATGGCTACACCTTC.